Reported below is one TCR beta chain. TCR cDNA, made by 5'RACE template switching, carried an added universal primer site and UMIs. TCRdb fed the 5' RACE reads into MiXCR, producing one record per CDR3 protein. This sample has about 74,000 distinct CDR3 sequences, with roughly 6.9% found just once. The sample belongs to a study of T cells after yellow fever vaccination. Across the whole study: Where fractions had low cell numbers, libraries were prepared from them with the SMART-Seq v4 Ultra Low Input RNA kit.

Trimming pared 5 bases from V and 3 bases from J, leaving 10 bases between. The CDR3 spans 13 residues. Germline V CDR1 and CDR2: SEHNR, FQNEAQ (reference sequence). The source of this sequence is a man aged 18 to 35 who received the YFV17D yellow fever vaccine. This chain uses TRBV7-9 with TRBJ2-5; possibly TRBD2 for D (5 bases). Material: CD8+ T cells sorted from PBMCs, obtained about 5 days after the first yellow fever vaccination. The CDR3 is CASSTPEEETQYF. As DNA, the CDR3 is TGTGCCAGCAGCACCCCGGAGGAAGAGACCCAGTACTTC.